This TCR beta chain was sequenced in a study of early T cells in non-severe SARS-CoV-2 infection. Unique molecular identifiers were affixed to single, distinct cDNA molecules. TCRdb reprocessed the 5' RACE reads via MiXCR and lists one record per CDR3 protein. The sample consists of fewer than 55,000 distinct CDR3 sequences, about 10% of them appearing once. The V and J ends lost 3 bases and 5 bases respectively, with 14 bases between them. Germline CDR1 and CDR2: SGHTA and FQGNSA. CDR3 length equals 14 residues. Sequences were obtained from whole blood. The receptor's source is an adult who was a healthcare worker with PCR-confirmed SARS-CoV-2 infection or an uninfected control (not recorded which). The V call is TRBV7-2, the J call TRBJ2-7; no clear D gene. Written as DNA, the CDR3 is TGTGCCAGCAGCTTCGGGTTGGAGAGGAACGAGCAGTACTTC. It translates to CASSFGLERNEQYF.